This T cell receptor beta chain was obtained from a study of breast tumors, draining lymph nodes, adjacent tissues. Germline-derived CDR1 and CDR2 are SGHTA and FQGTGA. The CDR3 is 17 residues long. Points on this clonotype: A much larger clone sits a single nucleotide away, making a read error possible.

Breast cancer patients provided tissue from their axillary draining lymph nodes. TCRdb reprocessed the multiplex PCR reads via MiXCR and lists one record per CDR3 protein. This sample has around 190,000 distinct CDR3 sequences; about 33% occur once, and the top ten carry 3.5% to 4.5%. This rearrangement joins TRBV7-3 to TRBJ2-3; 9 bases are a match to TRBD2. This receptor was taken from a female donor with breast cancer. Some clones in this sample may be carry-over from other donors' samples. The sequencing input was axillary lymph node tissue. The DNA for the CDR3 is TGTGCCAGCAGCTTAGGCAGGCGGGGGGGCCTCACAGATCCGCAGTATTTT. Protein: CASSLGRRGGLTDPQYF. Drawing the rest from reference TRBV7-3 and TRBJ2-3, the complete variable domain is GAGVSQTPSNKVTEKGKYVELRCDPISGHTALYWYRQSLGQGPEFLIYFQGTGAADDSGLPNDRFFAVRPEGSVSTLKIQRTERGDSAVYLCASSLGRRGGLTDPQYFGPGTRLTVL.